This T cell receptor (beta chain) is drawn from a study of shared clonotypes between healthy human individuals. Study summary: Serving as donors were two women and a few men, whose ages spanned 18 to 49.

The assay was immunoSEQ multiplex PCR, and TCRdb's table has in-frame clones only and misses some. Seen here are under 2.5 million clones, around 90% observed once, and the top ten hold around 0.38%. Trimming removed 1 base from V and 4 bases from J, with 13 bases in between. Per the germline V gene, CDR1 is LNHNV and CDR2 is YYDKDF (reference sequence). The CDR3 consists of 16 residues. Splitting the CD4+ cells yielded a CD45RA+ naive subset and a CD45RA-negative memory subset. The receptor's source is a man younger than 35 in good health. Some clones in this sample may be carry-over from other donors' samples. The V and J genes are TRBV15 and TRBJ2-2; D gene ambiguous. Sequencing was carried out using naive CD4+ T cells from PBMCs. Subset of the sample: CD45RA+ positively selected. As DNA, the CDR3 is TGTGCCACCAGCAGAGGAAGGGATATACTCACCGGGGAGCTGTTTTTT. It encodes CATSRGRDILTGELFF.